These 31 T cell receptor beta chains share one sample of origin, sequenced in a study of shared clonotypes between healthy human individuals. The method was immunoSEQ multiplex PCR; TCRdb's version includes in-frame clones alone and lacks a portion of them. This table has some 2 million clones, 85% to 95% appearing once. What was sequenced was naive CD4+ T cells sorted from blood. Subset noted: CD45RA+ positively selected. Receptors originate from a man between 18 and 29 years old in good health.

This clone was seen more than once but under ten times. The CDR3 coding sequence is TGTGCCAGCAGCAGATCTAGCGGGGCTTACAATGAGCAGTTCTTC. This sequence encodes CASSRSSGAYNEQFF. This chain connects TRBV7-2 to TRBJ2-1, with 9 bases fitting TRBD2. The J segment lost 4 bases and the V segment lost 5 bases, leaving 6 bases of the junction unmatched. Per germline, CDR1 SGHTA and CDR2 FQGNSA. The CDR3 extends over 15 amino acids.

Comment on this clone: Mismatch with germline at one junction end may stem from a read error. This rearrangement joins TRBV6-6 to TRBJ2-3, with D tentatively TRBD1 (5 bases). Germline V gene sequence: CDR1 MNHNY, CDR2 SVGAGI (reference sequence). The CDR3 is made up of 12 amino acids. The CDR3 here is CASSYVDMGLLF. Here the CDR3 DNA reads TGTGCCAGCAGTTACGTGGACATGGGCCTTTTATTC.

This clone was counted a single time. The rearrangement uses TRBV7-3 and TRBJ2-2; the D is unclear. Trimming cost V 5 bases and J 4 bases, with 20 bases left between them. There are 17 residues in the CDR3. The germline V gene encodes CDR1 SGHTA and CDR2 FQGTGA. This chain's CDR3 is CASSPRLGNGSTGELFF. In DNA, the CDR3 is TGTGCCAGCAGCCCCCGCTTGGGTAACGGTAGCACCGGGGAGCTGTTTTTT.

Note on this clone: Other nucleotide sequences from this sample produce the same CDR3. The chain recombines TRBV9 with TRBJ1-1, with a tentative D call TRBD1 (5 bases). Trimming removed 2 bases from V and 5 bases from J, with 10 bases in between. In germline, CDR1 is SGDLS, CDR2 YYNGEE. CDR3 length: 13 residues. CDR3 in amino acids: CASSVQGGTEAFF. The CDR3 region has the DNA TGTGCCAGCAGCGTTCAGGGAGGGACTGAAGCTTTCTTT.

This chain connects TRBV11-2 to TRBJ2-2; 10 bases agree with TRBD1. J was trimmed by 0 bases and V by 1 base; bases with no gene match: 2. Germline CDR1 SGHAT, CDR2 FQNNGV. The CDR3 is made up of 17 amino acids. Written as DNA, the CDR3 is TGTGCCAGCAGCTTAGGACAGGGGGCCCCGAACACCGGGGAGCTGTTTTTT. This codes for CASSLGQGAPNTGELFF.

The sample holds one count of this clone. The rearrangement links TRBV4-3 to TRBJ2-3; D possibly uses TRBD1 or TRBD2 (5 bases each). V gave up 0 bases and J gave up 4 bases, with 11 bases separating them. The CDR3 loop spans 15 amino acids. CDR1 and CDR2 (germline): LGHNA, YSLEER. This CDR3 is CASSQELLGADTQYF. For the CDR3, the DNA is TGCGCCAGCAGCCAAGAATTGTTGGGGGCAGATACGCAGTATTTT.

The V gene is TRBV4-3, the J gene TRBJ1-1, with no clear D. With 2 bases removed from V and 4 bases from J, the gap between germline ends came to 17 bases. Germline V gene sequence: CDR1 LGHNA, CDR2 YSLEER. The CDR3 sequence is 16 residues long. DNA for the CDR3: TGCGCCAGCAGCCAACGCCTGGGGATGGGAACCACTGAAGCTTTCTTT. Protein: CASSQRLGMGTTEAFF.

The V and J genes are TRBV9 and TRBJ2-1; tentative D call: TRBD2 (6 bases). CDR3 length: 19 amino acids. The germline V gene has CDR1 SGDLS and CDR2 YYNGEE. Trimming shortened V by 0 bases and J by 3 bases, and 22 bases separated the two germline ends. CDR3 bases: TGTGCCAGCAGCGTAGTGTTCCTAGCGAGGGCAAGGGTCTACAATGAGCAGTTCTTC. This gives the protein CASSVVFLARARVYNEQFF.

J is TRBJ2-1 and V is TRBV29-1; D unresolved. Germline CDR1 and CDR2: SQVTM and ANQGSEA. Trimming cost V 2 bases and J 10 bases, with 12 bases left between them. The CDR3 length is 12 residues. The CDR3 reads CSVEWRIREQFF. The CDR3 nucleotides are TGCAGCGTTGAATGGCGTATCAGGGAGCAGTTCTTC.

This clone has just one count. The chain couples TRBV10-1 to TRBJ2-7; tentatively, D is TRBD1 (6 bases). Trimming took 8 bases from V and 2 from J, leaving 10 bases between them. Germline CDR1 and CDR2: WNHNN and SYGVQD (reference sequence). CDR3 length equals 12 residues. Here the CDR3 reads CASWDTTYEQYF. The CDR3 nucleotides read TGCGCCAGCTGGGACACGACCTACGAGCAGTACTTC.

With respect to this clone: Other DNA variants within this sample encode the same CDR3. The chain carries TRBV7-2 and TRBJ2-2; 8 nucleotides line up with TRBD2. The CDR3 sequence is 15 residues long. Germline CDR1 SGHTA, CDR2 FQGNSA. The V and J ends lost 1 base and 4 bases, in that order; junction bases with no gene match: 2. CDR3 sequence reads: CASSLDLAGTGELFF. In DNA form, the CDR3 reads TGTGCCAGCAGCTTAGACCTAGCGGGCACCGGGGAGCTGTTTTTT.

The V gene is TRBV6-5, the J gene TRBJ2-2; D gene uncertain. The CDR3 has 15 amino acids. Trimming pared 6 bases from V and 0 bases from J, leaving 11 bases between. Germline V gene sequence: CDR1 MNHEY, CDR2 SVGAGI. This CDR3 reads CASSPFGANTGELFF. Here the CDR3 DNA reads TGTGCCAGCAGCCCCTTTGGGGCGAACACCGGGGAGCTGTTTTTT.

V and J are TRBV7-2 and TRBJ2-7; possibly TRBD1 for D (6 bases). V lost 3 bases and J lost 0, with 12 bases in between. CDR3 size: 15 residues. CDR1 is SGHTA and CDR2 is FQGNSA in the germline V gene. This CDR3 reads CASSFLQGLSYEQYF. The CDR3 DNA reads TGTGCCAGCAGCTTCCTACAGGGCCTCTCCTACGAGCAGTACTTC. Together with reference TRBV7-2 and TRBJ2-7, the CDR3 gives the full variable domain: GAGVSQSPSNKVTEKGKDVELRCDPISGHTALYWYRQSLGQGLEFLIYFQGNSAPDKSGLPSDRFSAERTGGSVSTLTIQRTQQEDSAVYLCASSFLQGLSYEQYFGPGTRLTVT.

This clone was recorded once. The chain joins TRBV6-1 to TRBJ1-6; D gene ambiguous. This CDR3 spans 15 amino acids. Per germline, CDR1 MNHNS and CDR2 SASEGT. The V gene lost 0 bases and the J gene lost 7 bases, with 10 bases spanning the gap. In DNA, the CDR3 is TGTGCCAGCAGTGAAGCCCAACAGCTAAATTCACCCCTCCACTTT. This codes for CASSEAQQLNSPLHF.

The chain links TRBV5-1 to TRBJ1-6; D not certain. V was pared by 1 base and J by 1 base, with 9 bases between. Germline lookup yields CDR1 SGHRS and CDR2 YFSETQ. The CDR3 length is 16 residues. CDR3 residues: CASSLRDRSYNSPLHF. Written as DNA, the CDR3 is TGCGCCAGCAGCTTGAGGGATAGGTCCTATAATTCACCCCTCCACTTT.

Written as DNA, the CDR3 is TGTGCCAGCAGCGGGGGTTCCAACTCCTACAATGAGCAGTTCTTC. Translating gives CASSGGSNSYNEQFF. This sequence joins TRBV9 and TRBJ2-1; D not resolved. Germline lookup yields CDR1 SGDLS and CDR2 YYNGEE. Trimming stripped 3 bases from V and 0 bases from J, with 10 bases between. CDR3 length: 15 amino acids.

This clone was found once. This rearrangement joins TRBV18 to TRBJ2-7; 7 positions match TRBD1. The V and J ends lost 4 bases and 5 bases, in that order; junction bases with no gene match: 8. Per germline, CDR1 KGHSH and CDR2 LQKENI. The CDR3 is 14 amino acids. The CDR3 coding sequence is TGTGCCAGCTCACTCACGACAGGGTCCGACGAGCAGTACTTC. This gives the protein CASSLTTGSDEQYF.

The chain is built from TRBV19 and TRBJ1-5; no clear D. The germline V gene has CDR1 LNHDA and CDR2 SQIVND (reference sequence). The CDR3 is 14 amino acids. Trimming cost V 3 bases and J 5 bases, with 11 bases left between them. CDR3 nucleotide sequence: TGTGCCAGTAGTATCGTGGGGAGTGATCAGCCCCAGCATTTT. Protein product: CASSIVGSDQPQHF.

Note on this clone: The same CDR3 also results from other DNA sequences found in this sample. The chain links TRBV2 to TRBJ1-5; 8 bases fit TRBD1. CDR1 and CDR2 from the germline V gene are SNHLY and FYNNEI. The CDR3 is 13 residues long. V lost 1 base and J lost 7; bases outside the gene matches: 0. This CDR3 is CASSEGQGQPQHF. CDR3 nucleotides: TGTGCCAGCAGTGAAGGACAGGGGCAGCCCCAGCATTTT.

The chain has TRBV27 and TRBJ1-2; TRBD1 is a possible D gene (5 bases). CDR1 and CDR2 from the germline V gene are MNHEY and SMNVEV (reference sequence). The CDR3 is 16 amino acids. The ends were cut back, 0 bases at V and 7 bases at J, with 18 bases in the middle. The CDR3, as DNA: TGTGCCAGCAGTTTATCTGACCGGACAACCGCCTTTGGCTACACCTTC. This sequence encodes CASSLSDRTTAFGYTF.

The chain employs TRBV9 and TRBJ1-2; D not certain. Germline V gene sequence: CDR1 SGDLS, CDR2 YYNGEE. V dropped 0 bases and J dropped 0 bases, with 12 bases sitting between them. This CDR3 has 16 amino acids. CDR3 DNA sequence: TGTGCCAGCAGCGTAGAACCCAGCAGAACTAACTATGGCTACACCTTC. Protein sequence: CASSVEPSRTNYGYTF. The full variable domain, with the rest looked up from reference TRBV9 and TRBJ1-2, is DSGVTQTPKHLITATGQRVTLRCSPRSGDLSVYWYQQSLDQGLQFLIQYYNGEERAKGNILERFSAQQFPDLHSELNLSSLELGDSALYFCASSVEPSRTNYGYTFGSGTRLTVV.

DNA of the CDR3: TGTGCCAGCAGCTTAGGGGGACAGGAGGACTATGGCTACACCTTC. This sequence encodes CASSLGGQEDYGYTF. The chain combines TRBV11-2 with TRBJ1-2, with TRBD1 matching over 8 bases. The V gene end was trimmed by 1 base and the J gene end by 3 bases; junction bases not matched to a gene: 4. Looked up from germline, CDR1 is SGHAT and CDR2 is FQNNGV. The CDR3 sequence is 15 residues long.

V usage is TRBV27 and J usage is TRBJ2-7, with D perhaps being TRBD1 or TRBD2 (5 bases each). This CDR3 spans 14 amino acids. Trimming shortened V by 7 bases and J by 0 bases, and 13 bases separated the two germline ends. CDR1 and CDR2 (germline): MNHEY, SMNVEV (reference sequence). The CDR3 DNA is TGTGCCAGCACCCCAACGGGGACCTCCTACGAGCAGTACTTC. Translated, it gives CASTPTGTSYEQYF.

The rearrangement links TRBV19 to TRBJ1-2, with 9 positions matching TRBD1. The germline V gene has CDR1 LNHDA and CDR2 SQIVND (reference sequence). CDR3 size: 13 residues. The V and J ends lost 10 bases and 2 bases, in that order; junction bases with no gene match: 5. CDR3 sequence reads: CATRDRDNYGYTF. The CDR3 nucleotides read TGTGCCACCCGGGACAGGGACAACTATGGCTACACCTTC.

The chain couples TRBV6-5 to TRBJ1-5, with D possibly matching TRBD1 (6 bases). The germline V gene has CDR1 MNHEY and CDR2 SVGAGI. The CDR3 sequence is 12 residues long. V gave up 10 bases and J gave up 9 bases, with 16 bases separating them. This CDR3 reads CATWVGAGPQHF. In nucleotides, the CDR3 is TGTGCCACATGGGTGGGGGCAGGGCCCCAGCATTTT.

The chain employs TRBV5-4 and TRBJ2-2; no reliable D call. Germline V gene data show CDR1 as SGHNT and CDR2 as YYREEE (reference sequence). CDR3 size: 16 residues. V lost 0 bases and J lost 0, with 9 bases in between. CDR3 amino acids: CASSLVKRSNTGELFF. The CDR3, as DNA: TGTGCCAGCAGCTTGGTTAAGCGTTCGAACACCGGGGAGCTGTTTTTT.

The chain couples TRBV27 to TRBJ1-1; D is ambiguous. Germline CDR1 reads MNHEY; CDR2 reads SMNVEV (reference sequence). This CDR3 region has 13 residues. Trimming took 8 bases from V and 4 from J, leaving 14 bases between them. DNA of the CDR3: TGTGCCAGCGCCAAACCCGCGTCCACTGAAGCTTTCTTT. This gives the protein CASAKPASTEAFF.

Worth noting for this clone: Its ends do not fully match the called genes, so a read error is possible. The CDR3 coding sequence is TGCAGCGTGGAAGGGACAGTTAACTATGGCTACACCTTC. Translating it yields CSVEGTVNYGYTF. The genes are TRBV29-1 and TRBJ1-2, with 7 positions matching TRBD1. Germline V gene data show CDR1 as SQVTM and CDR2 as ANQGSEA. The CDR3 contains 13 residues. The full variable domain, in which reference TRBV29-1 and TRBJ1-2 provide the parts outside the CDR3, is SAVISQKPSRDICQRGTSLTIQCQVDSQVTMMFWYRQQPGQSLTLIATANQGSEATYESGFVIDKFPISRPNLTFSTLTVSNMSPEDSSIYLCSVEGTVNYGYTFGSGTRLTVV.

The chain joins TRBV4-1 to TRBJ1-4; D gene ambiguous. Germline V gene lookup returns CDR1 MGHRA and CDR2 YSYEKL. Between the trimmed V and J ends, which lost 4 bases and 5 bases, there was a span of 11 bases. The CDR3 loop spans 14 amino acids. The CDR3 loop is CASSPDTWNEKLFF. For the CDR3, the DNA is TGCGCCAGCAGCCCCGACACCTGGAATGAAAAACTGTTTTTT.

The J gene is TRBJ1-1, the V gene TRBV18; 8 bases match TRBD1. There are 16 residues in the CDR3. CDR1 and CDR2 (germline): KGHSH, LQKENI. V was pared by 3 bases and J by 0 bases, with 6 bases of the junction left unmatched. DNA for the CDR3: TGTGCCAGCTCACCCTGGACAGGGCTTATGAACACTGAAGCTTTCTTT. Amino acids: CASSPWTGLMNTEAFF. Together with reference TRBV18 and TRBJ1-1, the CDR3 gives the full variable domain: NAGVMQNPRHLVRRRGQEARLRCSPMKGHSHVYWYRQLPEEGLKFMVYLQKENIIDESGMPKERFSAEFPKEGPSILRIQQVVRGDSAAYFCASSPWTGLMNTEAFFGQGTRLTVV.

As to this clone: The junction shows a germline mismatch at one end, possibly a read error. The chain recombines TRBV29-1 with TRBJ2-1; 8 bases are shared with TRBD2. The CDR3 contains 12 residues. In germline, CDR1 is SQVTM, CDR2 ANQGSEA. CDR3 DNA sequence: TGCAGCGTTGCCCCCGACGCGGGAGGTCAACTCTTC. This encodes CSVAPDAGGQLF.